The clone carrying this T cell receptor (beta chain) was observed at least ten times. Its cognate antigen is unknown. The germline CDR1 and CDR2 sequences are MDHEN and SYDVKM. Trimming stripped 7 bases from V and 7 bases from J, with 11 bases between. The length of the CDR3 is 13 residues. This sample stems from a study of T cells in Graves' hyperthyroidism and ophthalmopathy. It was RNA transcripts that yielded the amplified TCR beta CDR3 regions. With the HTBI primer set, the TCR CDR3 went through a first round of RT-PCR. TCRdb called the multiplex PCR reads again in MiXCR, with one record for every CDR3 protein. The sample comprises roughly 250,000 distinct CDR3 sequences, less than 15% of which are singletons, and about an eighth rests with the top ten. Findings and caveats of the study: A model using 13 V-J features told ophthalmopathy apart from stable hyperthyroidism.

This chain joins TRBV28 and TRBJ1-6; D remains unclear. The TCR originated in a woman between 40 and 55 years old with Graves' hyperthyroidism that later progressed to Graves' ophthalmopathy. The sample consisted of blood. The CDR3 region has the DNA TGTGCCAGCACCCGGATCAAAAATTCACCCCTCCACTTT. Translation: CASTRIKNSPLHF.